These 7 T cell receptor beta chains share one sample of origin, sequenced in a study of T cells after yellow fever vaccination. MiXCR, run by TCRdb on the 5' RACE reads, gives a single entry per CDR3 protein. The repertoire includes hundreds of thousands of distinct CDR3 sequences, approximately 13% of them detected once, and around an eighth sits in the top ten. Sequencing used PBMCs, obtained on the day of the yellow fever booster vaccination. Source of these receptors: a man aged 25 to 40 who received the YFV17D yellow fever vaccine.

The J gene is TRBJ1-5, the V gene TRBV12-3 or TRBV12-4; TRBD1 might be the D (5 bases). Trimming shortened V by 5 bases and J by 9 bases, and 14 bases separated the two germline ends. The CDR3 is 13 residues long. The CDR3 loop reads CASSDGGDTPQHF. The CDR3 nucleotides read TGTGCCAGCAGTGACGGGGGGGATACGCCCCAGCATTTT.

This clonotype showed up just a few times. The chain links TRBV7-2 to TRBJ2-3; possible D gene TRBD1, 5 bases. Trimming pared 1 base from V and 7 bases from J, leaving 15 bases between. The CDR3 contains 15 residues. Germline V gene data show CDR1 as SGHTA and CDR2 as FQGNSA. The DNA for the CDR3 is TGTGCCAGCAGCTTAGTGGGTCAGACAGCCCATACGCAGTATTTT. It specifies CASSLVGQTAHTQYF. The full variable domain, completed using reference TRBV7-2 and TRBJ2-3, is GAGVSQSPSNKVTEKGKDVELRCDPISGHTALYWYRQSLGQGLEFLIYFQGNSAPDKSGLPSDRFSAERTGGSVSTLTIQRTQQEDSAVYLCASSLVGQTAHTQYFGPGTRLTVL.

V gene TRBV12-3 or TRBV12-4 combines with J gene TRBJ2-3; no definite D call. The CDR3 runs 15 residues. With 4 bases removed from V and 0 bases from J, the gap between germline ends came to 11 bases. CDR3 amino acids: CASSSGGASTDTQYF. CDR3 bases: TGTGCCAGCAGTTCAGGCGGAGCTAGCACAGATACGCAGTATTTT.

V usage is TRBV19 and J usage is TRBJ2-7, with TRBD2 matching over 9 bases. CDR1 LNHDA and CDR2 SQIVND come from the germline V gene (reference sequence). V was clipped by 6 bases and J by 2 bases; unmatched bases: 5. The CDR3 is made up of 14 amino acids. The DNA of the CDR3 is TGTGCCAGTAGGGTTAGCGGGAGCGCCTACGAGCAGTACTTC. Protein: CASRVSGSAYEQYF.

This clonotype was detected only a few times. The V gene is TRBV5-1, the J gene TRBJ2-3; 8 nucleotides line up with TRBD1. V lost 0 bases to trimming and J lost 3 bases; unmatched junction nucleotides: 12. CDR1 is SGHRS and CDR2 is YFSETQ in the germline V gene. CDR3 length: 18 amino acids. In nucleotides, the CDR3 is TGCGCCAGCAGCTTGGACGGGACAGGCTTCAGTCGGACAGATACGCAGTATTTT. Encoded protein: CASSLDGTGFSRTDTQYF.

This clonotype was seen a handful of times. The chain carries TRBV10-3 and TRBJ2-7, with TRBD1 matching over 8 bases. Germline CDR1 ENHRY, CDR2 SYGVKD. The length of the CDR3 is 14 residues. V trimming: 6 bases; J trimming: 2 bases; junction bases outside the gene matches: 6. CDR3 sequence reads: CAISPTGVTYEQYF. DNA for the CDR3: TGTGCCATCAGCCCGACAGGGGTTACCTACGAGCAGTACTTC.

This clonotype was observed many times. This sequence joins TRBV6-6 and TRBJ1-2; 9 bases are shared with TRBD1. This CDR3 spans 13 amino acids. CDR1 is MNHNY and CDR2 is SVGAGI in the germline V gene (reference sequence). With 2 bases clipped from V and 6 bases from J, the junction kept 1 base outside the gene matches. In nucleotides, the CDR3 is TGTGCCAGCAGTTACGGGACAGGGCATGGCTACACCTTC. It yields the protein CASSYGTGHGYTF.